The rows below give T cell receptor beta chains drawn from one sample of a study of cytomegalovirus exposure and HLA in healthy donors. The method was immunoSEQ multiplex PCR; TCRdb's version includes in-frame clones alone and lacks a portion of them. The table has 150,000 or so clones, 82% seen once. Input material: PBMCs. The receptors derive from a woman in her 40s in good health and CMV-seronegative. Both conserved end residues are part of each CDR3. Each record gives: V gene, clone size, J gene, D gene, CDR3 length, CDR3 DNA, CDR3 protein. A D gene is named only where the DNA matches it firmly. The size of a clone is reported for some rows only, either as once, few or many, or as a class for expanded clones.

>TRBV2|once|TRBJ1-5|NA|14
TGTGCCAGCGGAGACCGCACCGAAAATCAGCCCCAGCATTTT
CASGDRTENQPQHF
>TRBV4-3|NA|TRBJ2-7|NA|17
TGCGCCAGCAGCCATCAACCCGGGGTAGAGGGCCCCTACGAGCAGTACTTC
CASSHQPGVEGPYEQYF
>TRBV4-1|NA|TRBJ2-7|TRBD2|15
TGCGCCAGCAGCCCTCGACTAGCGGGAACCTACGAGCAGTACTTC
CASSPRLAGTYEQYF
>TRBV11-2|few|TRBJ2-1|NA|14
TGTGCCAGCAGATGGCAGGGTTCCTACAATGAGCAGTTCTTC
CASRWQGSYNEQFF
>TRBV5-4|NA|TRBJ2-1|NA|11
TGTGCCAGCAGCTTTAGGCGGGAGCAGTTCTTC
CASSFRREQFF
>TRBV2|NA|TRBJ2-7|TRBD1|17
TGTGCCAGCAGTGAAGCGCTTGAGGACAGGGTCCACTACGAGCAGTACTTC
CASSEALEDRVHYEQYF
>TRBV7-9|NA|TRBJ1-2|NA|15
TGTGCCAGCAGCTTAGTTCCAGGGAAGGCGTATGGCTACACCTTC
CASSLVPGKAYGYTF
>TRBV28|NA|TRBJ2-6|TRBD1|18
TGTGCCAGCAGTCACAAGGACAGGGTGATAGCTGGGGCCAACGTCCTGACTTTC
CASSHKDRVIAGANVLTF
>TRBV4-2|NA|TRBJ2-3|NA|15
TGTGCCAGCAGCCGCGGGGAGGCGAGCACAGATACGCAGTATTTT
CASSRGEASTDTQYF
>TRBV4-2|NA|TRBJ1-3|TRBD1|16
TGTGCCAGCAGCCGGGTTTCCGGGACAGGGATGAACACCATATATTTT
CASSRVSGTGMNTIYF
>TRBV5-4|NA|TRBJ2-7|NA|12
TGTGCCAGCAGCTTGGACTTGTACGAGCAGTACTTC
CASSLDLYEQYF
>TRBV29-1|NA|TRBJ1-5|NA|11
TGCAGCGTTGGGGGGGATCAGCCCCAGCATTTT
CSVGGDQPQHF
>TRBV7-2|NA|TRBJ1-5|TRBD1|13
TGTGCCAGCAGCTTACTGGACAGGTCGCCCCAGCATTTT
CASSLLDRSPQHF
>TRBV5-1|NA|TRBJ2-3|NA|14
TGCGCCAGCAAACCGGGACTGGTCACAGATACGCAGTATTTT
CASKPGLVTDTQYF
>TRBV11-1|NA|TRBJ2-2|NA|15
TGTGCCAGCAGCTTATTGCGGGAAACCACCGGGGAGCTGTTTTTT
CASSLLRETTGELFF
>TRBV19|once|TRBJ1-2|NA|14
TGTGCCAGTAGTCTTCTTGACAGGAACTATGGCTACACCTTC
CASSLLDRNYGYTF
>TRBV29-1|NA|TRBJ2-7|TRBD2|13
TGCAGCGTATCTAGCGGGAGCTCCTACGAGCAGTACTTC
CSVSSGSSYEQYF
>TRBV5-4|NA|TRBJ1-2|TRBD1|16
TGTGCCAGCAGGGAGAAACCGGGACAGGGGAACTATGGCTACACCTTC
CASREKPGQGNYGYTF
>TRBV7-2|once|TRBJ2-7|TRBD2|15
TGTGCCAGCATCCGATTGGGGGGGGGAACCTACGAGCAGTACTTC
CASIRLGGGTYEQYF
>TRBV5-1|NA|TRBJ1-5|NA|13
TGCGCCAGCAGCTTCGGGATAAATCAGCCCCAGCATTTT
CASSFGINQPQHF
>TRBV18|NA|TRBJ1-5|NA|14
TGTGCCAGCTCACCAATTTATAGCAATCAGCCCCAGCATTTT
CASSPIYSNQPQHF
>TRBV13|NA|TRBJ2-7|NA|15
TGTGCCAGCAGCTTAGGCCGCACGGTCTCCTACGAGCAGTACTTC
CASSLGRTVSYEQYF
>TRBV5-1|NA|TRBJ2-1|TRBD2|15
TGCGCCAGCAGCTTAGTAGCGGGCTCCTACAATGAGCAGTTCTTC
CASSLVAGSYNEQFF
>TRBV11-3|NA|TRBJ2-2|NA|18
TGTGCCAGCAGCTTAGATCGGAATAGACTACCGAACACCGGGGAGCTGTTTTTT
CASSLDRNRLPNTGELFF
>TRBV9|few|TRBJ2-1|NA|13
TGTGCCAGCAGCGCTAGGGGGGGCATCCCCCAGTTCTTC
CASSARGGIPQFF
>TRBV6-5|NA|TRBJ1-1|NA|13
TGTGCCAGCAGTGAGAACAGTAACACTGAAGCTTTCTTT
CASSENSNTEAFF
>TRBV6-5|NA|TRBJ2-3|NA|13
TGTGCCAGCATCGCTAGCGATACAGATACGCAGTATTTT
CASIASDTDTQYF
>TRBV5-4|NA|TRBJ2-2|NA|16
TGTGCCAGCAGCTTGGGGTCGGGTTCGGGCACCGGGGAGCTGTTTTTT
CASSLGSGSGTGELFF
>TRBV27|NA|TRBJ2-1|TRBD2|14
TGTGCCAGCAGTTCACGGCGGGAGGCAGGAGAGCAGTTCTTC
CASSSRREAGEQFF
>TRBV27|NA|TRBJ1-3|NA|14
TGTGCCAGCAGTTTCGGTATGAGAGGAAACACCATATATTTT
CASSFGMRGNTIYF
>TRBV5-6|NA|TRBJ1-4|TRBD1|18
TGTGCCAGCAGCTTGGTCGATGTATGGGACAGCCCGAATGAAAAACTGTTTTTT
CASSLVDVWDSPNEKLFF
>TRBV4-3|NA|TRBJ2-3|NA|14
TGCGCCAGCAGCCAGGGGGCCGGCGGGCGTACGCAGTATTTT
CASSQGAGGRTQYF
>TRBV4-2|NA|TRBJ2-5|TRBD1|16
TGTGCCAGCAGCCAAATCCCAAGACAGGGGGCGGTGACCCAGTACTTC
CASSQIPRQGAVTQYF
>TRBV7-8|once|TRBJ1-3|NA|15
TGTGCCAGCAGCCCCAGGACAGATTCTGGAAACACCATATATTTT
CASSPRTDSGNTIYF
>TRBV28|NA|TRBJ2-7|TRBD1|14
TGTGCCAGCAGGGGACAGGGAAGGAACTACGAGCAGTACTTC
CASRGQGRNYEQYF
>TRBV9|NA|TRBJ2-5|TRBD2|16
TGTGCCAGCAGCGGAGGCTCCCTAGCGGGGGAAGAGACCCAGTACTTC
CASSGGSLAGEETQYF
>TRBV19|NA|TRBJ2-3|NA|12
TGTGCCAGTAGTACCTACACAGATACGCAGTATTTT
CASSTYTDTQYF
>TRBV27|NA|TRBJ1-2|NA|12
TGTGCCAGCAGTCCAGGGTCAGATGGCTACACCTTC
CASSPGSDGYTF
>TRBV28|NA|TRBJ2-5|NA|14
TGTGCCAGCAGTTCCATAGCTTACCAAGAGACCCAGTACTTC
CASSSIAYQETQYF
>TRBV5-8|NA|TRBJ2-5|NA|12
TGTGCCAGCAGCTTGTGGAGTGAGACCCAGTACTTC
CASSLWSETQYF